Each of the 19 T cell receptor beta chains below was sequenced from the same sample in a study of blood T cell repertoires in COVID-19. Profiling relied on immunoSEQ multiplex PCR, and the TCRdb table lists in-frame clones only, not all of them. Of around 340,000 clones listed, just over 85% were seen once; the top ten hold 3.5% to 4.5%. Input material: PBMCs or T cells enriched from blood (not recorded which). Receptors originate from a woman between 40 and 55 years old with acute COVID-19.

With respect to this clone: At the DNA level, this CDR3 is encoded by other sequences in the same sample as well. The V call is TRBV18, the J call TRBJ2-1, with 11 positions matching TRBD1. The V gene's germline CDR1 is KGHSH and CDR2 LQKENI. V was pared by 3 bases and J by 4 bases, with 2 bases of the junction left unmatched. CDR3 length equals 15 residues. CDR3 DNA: TGTGCCAGCTCACCCGGGACAGGGGGGTACAATGAGCAGTTCTTC. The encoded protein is CASSPGTGGYNEQFF. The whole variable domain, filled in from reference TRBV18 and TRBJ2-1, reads NAGVMQNPRHLVRRRGQEARLRCSPMKGHSHVYWYRQLPEEGLKFMVYLQKENIIDESGMPKERFSAEFPKEGPSILRIQQVVRGDSAAYFCASSPGTGGYNEQFFGPGTRLTVL.

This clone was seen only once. CDR3 residues: CASSPRREEAGELFF. For the CDR3, the DNA is TGTGCCAGCTCACCCCGCAGGGAGGAGGCCGGGGAGCTGTTTTTT. V is TRBV18 and J is TRBJ2-2; TRBD2 is a possible D gene (6 bases). CDR3 length: 15 residues. Trimming took 3 bases from V and 6 from J, leaving 14 bases between them. In germline, CDR1 is KGHSH, CDR2 LQKENI. The whole variable domain, filled in from reference TRBV18 and TRBJ2-2, reads NAGVMQNPRHLVRRRGQEARLRCSPMKGHSHVYWYRQLPEEGLKFMVYLQKENIIDESGMPKERFSAEFPKEGPSILRIQQVVRGDSAAYFCASSPRREEAGELFFGEGSRLTVL.

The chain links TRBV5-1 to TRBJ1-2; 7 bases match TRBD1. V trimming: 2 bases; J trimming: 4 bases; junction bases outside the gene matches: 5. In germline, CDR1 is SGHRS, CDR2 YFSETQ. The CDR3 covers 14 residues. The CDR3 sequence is CASSFTGTAYGYTF. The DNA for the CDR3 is TGCGCCAGCAGCTTTACCGGGACAGCCTATGGCTACACCTTC.

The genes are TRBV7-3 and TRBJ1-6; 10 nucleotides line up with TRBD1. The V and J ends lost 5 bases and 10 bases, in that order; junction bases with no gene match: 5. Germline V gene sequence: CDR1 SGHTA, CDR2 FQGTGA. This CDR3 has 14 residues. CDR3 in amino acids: CASSPTGGRSPLHF. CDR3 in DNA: TGTGCCAGCAGCCCGACAGGGGGCCGGTCACCCCTCCACTTT.

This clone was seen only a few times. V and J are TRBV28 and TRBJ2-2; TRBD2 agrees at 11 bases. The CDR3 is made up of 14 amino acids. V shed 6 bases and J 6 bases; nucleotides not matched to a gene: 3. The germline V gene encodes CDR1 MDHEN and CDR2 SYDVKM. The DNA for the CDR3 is TGTGCCAGCAGCACGGGACTAGCGGCCGGGGAGCTGTTTTTT. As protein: CASSTGLAAGELFF. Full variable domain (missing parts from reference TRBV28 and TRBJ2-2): DVKVTQSSRYLVKRTGEKVFLECVQDMDHENMFWYRQDPGLGLRLIYFSYDVKMKEKGDIPEGYSVSREKKERFSLILESASTNQTSMYLCASSTGLAAGELFFGEGSRLTVL.

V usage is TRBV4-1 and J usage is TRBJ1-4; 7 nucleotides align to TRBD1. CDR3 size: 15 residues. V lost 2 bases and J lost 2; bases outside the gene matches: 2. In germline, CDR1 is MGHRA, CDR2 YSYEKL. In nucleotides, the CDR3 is TGCGCCAGCAGCCAACCGGGACAGACTAATGAAAAACTGTTTTTT. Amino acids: CASSQPGQTNEKLFF.

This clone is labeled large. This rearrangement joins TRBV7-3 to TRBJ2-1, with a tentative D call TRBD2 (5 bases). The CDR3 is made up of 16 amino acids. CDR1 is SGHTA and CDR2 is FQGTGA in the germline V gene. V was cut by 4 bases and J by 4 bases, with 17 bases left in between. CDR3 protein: CASSSLQLSGYNEQFF. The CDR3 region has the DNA TGTGCCAGCAGCTCCCTCCAGTTGTCGGGGTACAATGAGCAGTTCTTC.

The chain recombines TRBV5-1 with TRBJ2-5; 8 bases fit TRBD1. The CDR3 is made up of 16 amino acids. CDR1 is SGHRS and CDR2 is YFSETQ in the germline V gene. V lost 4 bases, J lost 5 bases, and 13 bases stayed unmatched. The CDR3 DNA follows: TGCGCCAGCAGCCAGCAGGGGGCCTATGGGGCCGAGACCCAGTACTTC. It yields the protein CASSQQGAYGAETQYF.

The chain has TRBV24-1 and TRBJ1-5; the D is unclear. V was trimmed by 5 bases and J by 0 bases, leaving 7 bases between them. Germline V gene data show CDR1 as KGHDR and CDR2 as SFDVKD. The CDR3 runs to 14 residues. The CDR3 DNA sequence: TGTGCCACCAGTGCGGAGTATAGCAATCAGCCCCAGCATTTT. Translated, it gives CATSAEYSNQPQHF.

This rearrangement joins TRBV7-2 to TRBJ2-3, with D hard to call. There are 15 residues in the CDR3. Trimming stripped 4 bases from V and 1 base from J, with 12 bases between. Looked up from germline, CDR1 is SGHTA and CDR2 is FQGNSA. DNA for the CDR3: TGTGCCAGCAGCTCCTACCAATCCGGCACAGATACGCAGTATTTT. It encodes CASSSYQSGTDTQYF.

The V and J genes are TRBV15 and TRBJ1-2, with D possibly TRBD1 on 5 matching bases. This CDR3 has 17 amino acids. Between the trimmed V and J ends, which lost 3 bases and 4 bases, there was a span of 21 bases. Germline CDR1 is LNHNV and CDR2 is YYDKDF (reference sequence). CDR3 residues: CATSSGVGGAKGYGYTF. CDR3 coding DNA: TGTGCCACCAGCAGCGGGGTGGGAGGGGCCAAGGGCTATGGCTACACCTTC.

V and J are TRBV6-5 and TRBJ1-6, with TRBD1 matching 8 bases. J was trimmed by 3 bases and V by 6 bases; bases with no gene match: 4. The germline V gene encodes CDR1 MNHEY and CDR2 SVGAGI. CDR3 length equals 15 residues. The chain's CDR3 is CASSQDRGYNSPLHF. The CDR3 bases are TGTGCCAGCAGCCAAGACAGGGGCTATAATTCACCCCTCCACTTT.

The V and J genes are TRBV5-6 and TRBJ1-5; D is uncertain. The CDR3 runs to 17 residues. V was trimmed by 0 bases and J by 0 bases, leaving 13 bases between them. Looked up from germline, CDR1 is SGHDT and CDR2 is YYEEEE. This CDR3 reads CASSLAGVPYSNQPQHF. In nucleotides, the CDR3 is TGTGCCAGCAGCTTGGCAGGCGTTCCGTATAGCAATCAGCCCCAGCATTTT.

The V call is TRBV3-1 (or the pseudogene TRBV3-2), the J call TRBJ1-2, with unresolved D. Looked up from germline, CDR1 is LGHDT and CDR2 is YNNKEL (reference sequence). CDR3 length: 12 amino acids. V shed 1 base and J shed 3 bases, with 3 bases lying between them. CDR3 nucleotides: TGTGCCAGCAGCCAAGCTTACTATGGCTACACCTTC. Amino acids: CASSQAYYGYTF.

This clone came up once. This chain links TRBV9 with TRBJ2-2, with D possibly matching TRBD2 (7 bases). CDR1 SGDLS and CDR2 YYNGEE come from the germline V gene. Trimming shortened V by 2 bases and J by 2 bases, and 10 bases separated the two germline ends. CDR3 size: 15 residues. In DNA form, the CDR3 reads TGTGCCAGCAGCGTCAGCGGGACAAACACCGGGGAGCTGTTTTTT. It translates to CASSVSGTNTGELFF.

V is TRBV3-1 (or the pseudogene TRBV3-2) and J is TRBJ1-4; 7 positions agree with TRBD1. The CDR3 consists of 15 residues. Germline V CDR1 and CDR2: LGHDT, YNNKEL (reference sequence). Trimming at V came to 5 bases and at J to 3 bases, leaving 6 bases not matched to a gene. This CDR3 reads CASSTRTGSNEKLFF. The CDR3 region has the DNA TGTGCCAGCAGCACTCGGACAGGATCTAATGAAAAACTGTTTTTT.

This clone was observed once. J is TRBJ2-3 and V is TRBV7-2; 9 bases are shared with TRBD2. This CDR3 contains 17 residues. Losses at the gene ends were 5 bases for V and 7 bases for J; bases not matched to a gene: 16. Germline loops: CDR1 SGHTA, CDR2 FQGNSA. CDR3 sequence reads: CASSTSGGRASANTQYF. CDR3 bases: TGTGCCAGCAGCACGAGTGGCGGGAGGGCCTCTGCAAATACGCAGTATTTT.

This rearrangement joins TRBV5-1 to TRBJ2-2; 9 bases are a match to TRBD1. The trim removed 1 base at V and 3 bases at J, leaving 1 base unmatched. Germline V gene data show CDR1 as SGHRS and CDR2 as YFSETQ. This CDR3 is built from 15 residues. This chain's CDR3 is CASSLRQGDTGELFF. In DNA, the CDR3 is TGCGCCAGCAGCTTGCGACAGGGGGACACCGGGGAGCTGTTTTTT.

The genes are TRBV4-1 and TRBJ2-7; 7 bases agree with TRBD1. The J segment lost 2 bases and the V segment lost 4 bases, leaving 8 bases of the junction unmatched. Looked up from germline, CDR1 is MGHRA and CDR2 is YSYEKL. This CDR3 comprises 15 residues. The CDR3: CASSRGTVGTYEQYF. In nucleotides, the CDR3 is TGCGCCAGCAGCCGTGGGACAGTTGGAACCTACGAGCAGTACTTC.